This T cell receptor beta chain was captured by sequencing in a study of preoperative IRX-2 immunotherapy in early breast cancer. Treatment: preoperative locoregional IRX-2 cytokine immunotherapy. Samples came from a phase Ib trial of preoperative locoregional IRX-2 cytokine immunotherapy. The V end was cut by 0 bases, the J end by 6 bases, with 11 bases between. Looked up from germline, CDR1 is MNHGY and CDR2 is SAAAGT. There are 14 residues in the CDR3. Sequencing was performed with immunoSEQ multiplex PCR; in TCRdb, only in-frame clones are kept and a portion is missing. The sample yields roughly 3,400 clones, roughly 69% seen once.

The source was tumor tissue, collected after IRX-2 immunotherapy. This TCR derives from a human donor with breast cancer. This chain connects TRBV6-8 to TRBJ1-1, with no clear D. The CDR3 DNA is TGTGCCAGCAGTTACTCTTTCACAGAACCTGAAGCTTTCTTT. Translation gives CASSYSFTEPEAFF.